This T cell receptor (beta chain) was obtained from a study of T cell responses to AZD1222 COVID-19 vaccine. Study at large: Recipients boosted at about 4 weeks or about 12 weeks are pooled.

Overall study results and limits: Per reports, nearly half of all spike-specific TCRs target regions that are unmutated in variants. Dominant CD4 TCR responses targeted spike regions 160-218 and 743-854. Repertoires were obtained only post-peak T cell response.

Assay: immunoSEQ multiplex PCR; the TCRdb copy retains only in-frame clones and omits some. The sample consists of about 73,000 clones, around 89% of them appearing once. This CDR3 is built from 13 residues. CDR1 and CDR2 from the germline V gene are SQVTM and ANQGSEA. The junction had 1 base not matched to a gene; V was cut back by 3 bases and J by 0 bases. Concerning this clone itself: As yet, its antigen is unknown.

The specimen comprised peripheral blood, sampled on day 0 of AZD1222 vaccination. The gene calls are TRBV29-1 and TRBJ1-1, with 7 bases aligning to TRBD1. The clonotype comes from an adult in good health. The CDR3 DNA reads as TGCAGCGTTGATGGGACAGTGAACACTGAAGCTTTCTTT. Amino acid sequence: CSVDGTVNTEAFF.